This T cell receptor beta chain was identified in a study of high-grade serous ovarian cancer treatment subgroups. Study findings and constraints: These tumor repertoires lack spatial information from bulk sequencing.

Tumor tissue was taken before any definitive surgery or chemotherapy was given. TCRdb keeps only in-frame clones here, not all; method: immunoSEQ multiplex PCR. This sample has about 5,800 clones, with roughly two thirds found just once. This clone was detected only a few times. The antigen is undetermined. The ends lost 5 bases at V and 8 bases at J; junction bases unmatched: 9. The germline CDR1 and CDR2 sequences are LNHDA and SQIVND (reference sequence). The length of the CDR3 is 14 residues. The source is a human donor with high-grade serous ovarian cancer. Sequenced sample: tumor tissue. This chain joins TRBV19 and TRBJ1-2; 9 bases are shared with TRBD1. CDR3 residues: CASSVRTGDRGYTF. The CDR3, as DNA: TGTGCCAGTAGTGTGAGGACAGGGGACCGCGGCTACACCTTC.